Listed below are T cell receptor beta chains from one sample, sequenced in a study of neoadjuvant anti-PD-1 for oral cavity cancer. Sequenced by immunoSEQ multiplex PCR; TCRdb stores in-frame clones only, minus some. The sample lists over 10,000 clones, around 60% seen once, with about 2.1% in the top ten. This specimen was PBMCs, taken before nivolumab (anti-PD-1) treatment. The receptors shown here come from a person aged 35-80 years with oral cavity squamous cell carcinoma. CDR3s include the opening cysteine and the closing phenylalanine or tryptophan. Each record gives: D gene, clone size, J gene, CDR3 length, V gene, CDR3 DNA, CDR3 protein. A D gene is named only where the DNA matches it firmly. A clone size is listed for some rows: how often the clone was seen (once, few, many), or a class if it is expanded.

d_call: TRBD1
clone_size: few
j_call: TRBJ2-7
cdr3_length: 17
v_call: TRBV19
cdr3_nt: TGTGCCAGTAGTCCAAGTTCGACAGGGGCCCGCTCCTACGAGCAGTACTTC
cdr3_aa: CASSPSSTGARSYEQYF

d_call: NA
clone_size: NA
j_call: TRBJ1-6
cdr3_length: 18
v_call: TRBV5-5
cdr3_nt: TGTGCCAGCAGCTTGGAACCGTCGGCTAGCTCCTATAATTCACCCCTCCACTTT
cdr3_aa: CASSLEPSASSYNSPLHF

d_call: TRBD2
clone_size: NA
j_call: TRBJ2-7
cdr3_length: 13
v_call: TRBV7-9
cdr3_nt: TGTGCCAGCAGCTCACTAGCGGTCTACGAGCAGTACTTC
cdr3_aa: CASSSLAVYEQYF

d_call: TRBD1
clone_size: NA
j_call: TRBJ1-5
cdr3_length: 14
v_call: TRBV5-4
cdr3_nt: TGTGCCAGCAGCCGAGGGGGCTCCAATCAGCCCCAGCATTTT
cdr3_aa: CASSRGGSNQPQHF

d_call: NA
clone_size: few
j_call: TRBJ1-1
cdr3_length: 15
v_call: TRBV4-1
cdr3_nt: TGCGCCAGCAGCTCCCCATTGGGGGCCCACACTGAAGCTTTCTTT
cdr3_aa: CASSSPLGAHTEAFF

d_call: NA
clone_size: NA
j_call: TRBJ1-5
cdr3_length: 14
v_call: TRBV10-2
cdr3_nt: TGCGCCAGCAGTGAATCTGGCTTAAATCAGCCCCAGCATTTT
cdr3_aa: CASSESGLNQPQHF

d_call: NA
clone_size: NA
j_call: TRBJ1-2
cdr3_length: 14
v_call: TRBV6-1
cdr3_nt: TGTGCCAGCAGTGAGCCCTCGACAGGCTATGGCTACACCTTC
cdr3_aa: CASSEPSTGYGYTF

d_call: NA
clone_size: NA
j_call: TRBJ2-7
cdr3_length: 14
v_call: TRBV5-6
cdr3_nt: TGTGCCAGCGGGTTGGGGTGGGGGGCCGTCGAGCAGTACTTC
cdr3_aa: CASGLGWGAVEQYF

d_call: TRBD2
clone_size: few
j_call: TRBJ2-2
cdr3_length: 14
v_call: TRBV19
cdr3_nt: TGTGCCAGCCTAGCGGGGGAACTAGCCGGGGAGCTGTTTTTT
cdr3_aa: CASLAGELAGELFF

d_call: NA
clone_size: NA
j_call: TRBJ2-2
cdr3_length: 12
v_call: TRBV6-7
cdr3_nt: TGTGCCAGCAGTTATGGGCGCGGGGAGCTGTTTTTT
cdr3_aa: CASSYGRGELFF

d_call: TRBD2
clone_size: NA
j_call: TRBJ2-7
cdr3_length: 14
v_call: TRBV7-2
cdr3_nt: TGTGCCAGCAGCTCCCCTAGCGGGGGGGCCGAGCAGTACTTC
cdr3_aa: CASSSPSGGAEQYF

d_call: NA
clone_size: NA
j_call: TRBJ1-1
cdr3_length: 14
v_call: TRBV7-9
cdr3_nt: TGTGCCAGCCCTTCCGAGGGACCAGCTGAGAAGGCTTTCTTT
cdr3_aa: CASPSEGPAEKAFF

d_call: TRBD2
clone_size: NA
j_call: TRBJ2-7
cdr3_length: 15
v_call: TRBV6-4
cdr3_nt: TGTGCCAGCAGACTAGCGGAGGAGGGCTCCTACGAGCAGTACTTC
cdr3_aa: CASRLAEEGSYEQYF

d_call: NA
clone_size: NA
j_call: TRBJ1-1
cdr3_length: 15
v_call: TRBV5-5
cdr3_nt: TGTGCCAGCAGCTTGGCCGGGGCCTCAAACACTGAAGCTTTCTTT
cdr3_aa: CASSLAGASNTEAFF

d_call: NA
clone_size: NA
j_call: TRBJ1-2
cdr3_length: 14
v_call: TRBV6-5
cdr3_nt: TGTGCCAGCAGCCCCAGGAAACCAGACTATGGCTACACCTTC
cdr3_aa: CASSPRKPDYGYTF

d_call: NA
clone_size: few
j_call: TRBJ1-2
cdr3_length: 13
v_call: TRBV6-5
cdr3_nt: TGTGCCAGCCAACGACGGAGTAACTATGGCTACACCTTC
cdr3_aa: CASQRRSNYGYTF

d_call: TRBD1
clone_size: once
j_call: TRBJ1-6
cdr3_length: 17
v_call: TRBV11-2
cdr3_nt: TGTGCCAGCAGCTCCTCCGAGGTCTACAGGGGAAATTCACCCCTCCACTTT
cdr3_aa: CASSSSEVYRGNSPLHF

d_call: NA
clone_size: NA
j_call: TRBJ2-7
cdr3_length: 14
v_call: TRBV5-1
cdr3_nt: TGCGCCAGCAGCTTGGTTGTCAGCCCCTACGAGCAGTACTTC
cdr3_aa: CASSLVVSPYEQYF

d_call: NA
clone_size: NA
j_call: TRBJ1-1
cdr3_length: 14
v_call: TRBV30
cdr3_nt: TGTGCCTGGAGTGTACTGCAGGGCGTCACTGAAGCTTTCTTT
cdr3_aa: CAWSVLQGVTEAFF

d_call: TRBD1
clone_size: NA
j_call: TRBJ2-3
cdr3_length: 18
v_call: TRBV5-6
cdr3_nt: TGTGCCAGCTTTCCCGGGACAGGGGTAATCCTTAGCACAGATACGCAGTATTTT
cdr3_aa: CASFPGTGVILSTDTQYF

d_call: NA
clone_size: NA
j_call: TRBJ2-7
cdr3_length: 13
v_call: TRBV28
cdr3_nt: TGTGCCAGCAGGAGGACGTACTCCTACGAGCAGTACTTC
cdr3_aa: CASRRTYSYEQYF

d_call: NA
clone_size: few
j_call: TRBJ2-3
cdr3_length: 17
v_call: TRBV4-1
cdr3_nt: TGCGCCAGCAGCCAAGATAAGGGGGGGTACGGCACAGATACGCAGTATTTT
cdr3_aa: CASSQDKGGYGTDTQYF

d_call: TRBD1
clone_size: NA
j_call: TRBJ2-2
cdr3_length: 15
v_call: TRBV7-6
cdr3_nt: TGTGCCAGCAGCTTAGGGACAGGGCGGGCCGGGGAGCTGTTTTTT
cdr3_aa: CASSLGTGRAGELFF

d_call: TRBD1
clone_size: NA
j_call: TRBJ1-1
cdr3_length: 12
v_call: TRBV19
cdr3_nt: TGTGCCAGTAGTCCCATCGGACAGGGAGCTTTCTTT
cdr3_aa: CASSPIGQGAFF

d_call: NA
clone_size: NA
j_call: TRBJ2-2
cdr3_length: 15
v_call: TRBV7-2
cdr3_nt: TGTGCCAGCAGCTTAGCGGGAGCAGGGACCGGGGAGCTGTTTTTT
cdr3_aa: CASSLAGAGTGELFF

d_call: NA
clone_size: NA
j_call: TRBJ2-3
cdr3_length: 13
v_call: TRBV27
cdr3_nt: TGTGCCAGCAGTTTATCGCAGTTAAATACGCAGTATTTT
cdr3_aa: CASSLSQLNTQYF

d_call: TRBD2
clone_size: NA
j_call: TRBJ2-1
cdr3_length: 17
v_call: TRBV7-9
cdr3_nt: TGTGCCAGCAGCTTAAGGGCTAGCGGGAGGGCCATAGATGAGCAGTTCTTC
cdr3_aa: CASSLRASGRAIDEQFF

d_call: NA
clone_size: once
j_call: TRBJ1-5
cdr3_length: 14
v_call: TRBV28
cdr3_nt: TGTGCCAGCAGTACTGGGGGATTGAATCAGCCCCAGCATTTT
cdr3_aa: CASSTGGLNQPQHF

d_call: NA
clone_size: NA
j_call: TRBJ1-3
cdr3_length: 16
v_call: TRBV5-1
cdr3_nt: TGCGCCAGCAGCTTGGATGGACCTAGCTCTGGAAACACCATATATTTT
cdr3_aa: CASSLDGPSSGNTIYF

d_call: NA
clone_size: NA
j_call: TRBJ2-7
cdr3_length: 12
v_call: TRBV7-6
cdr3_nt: TGTGCCAGCAGCTTCCGACTGGGCGAGCAGTACTTC
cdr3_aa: CASSFRLGEQYF

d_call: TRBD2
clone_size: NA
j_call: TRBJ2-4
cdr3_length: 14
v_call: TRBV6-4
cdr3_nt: TGTGCCAGCAGTGACTCCGTAAGCGGGGGTATTCAGTACTTC
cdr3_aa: CASSDSVSGGIQYF

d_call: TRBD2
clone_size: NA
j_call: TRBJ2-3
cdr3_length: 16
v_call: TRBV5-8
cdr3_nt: TGTGCCTGCTTGACTAGCGGGACTACTAGCACAGATACGCAGTATTTT
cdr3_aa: CACLTSGTTSTDTQYF

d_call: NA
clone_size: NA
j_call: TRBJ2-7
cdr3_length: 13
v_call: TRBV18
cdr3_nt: TGTGCCAGCTCACCGTCAGGGGGGGACGAGCAGTACTTC
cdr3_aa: CASSPSGGDEQYF

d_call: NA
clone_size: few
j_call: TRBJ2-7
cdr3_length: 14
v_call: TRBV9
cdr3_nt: TGTGCCAGCAGCGTGGCTAGTTTCTCCTACGAGCAGTACTTC
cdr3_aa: CASSVASFSYEQYF

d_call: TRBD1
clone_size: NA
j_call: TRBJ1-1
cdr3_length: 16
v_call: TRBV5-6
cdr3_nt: TGTGCCAGCAGCTTTACAGGGGTCGGGGTGGGCACTGAAGCTTTCTTT
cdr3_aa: CASSFTGVGVGTEAFF

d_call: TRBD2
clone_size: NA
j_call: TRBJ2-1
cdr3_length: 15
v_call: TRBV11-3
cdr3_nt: TGTGCCAGCAGCCTGAGCGGGAGGGGAGGCAATGAGCAGTTCTTC
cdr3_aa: CASSLSGRGGNEQFF